The next 9 T cell receptor beta chains were all read from a single sample in a study of blood T cell repertoires in COVID-19. Generated by immunoSEQ multiplex PCR, the TCRdb table keeps only in-frame clones and is missing some. The sample contains 230,000 or so clones, more than 70% of which appear only once. The sequenced sample was PBMCs or T cells enriched from blood (not recorded which). The receptors derive from a woman aged 40-49 years with acute COVID-19.

V gene TRBV5-4 combines with J gene TRBJ2-2, with 9 bases matching TRBD2. In germline, CDR1 is SGHNT, CDR2 YYREEE (reference sequence). This CDR3 comprises 17 residues. Unmatched junction bases numbered 12, after V lost 1 base and J lost 8 bases. The CDR3 sequence: CASSLPDGGRASGELFF. The CDR3 region has the DNA TGTGCCAGCAGCTTGCCGGATGGCGGGAGGGCCTCTGGGGAGCTGTTTTTT.

The chain links TRBV12-3 or TRBV12-4 to TRBJ1-1; unclear D gene. The CDR3 is 11 residues long. Trimming stripped 6 bases from V and 12 bases from J, with 14 bases between. For the CDR3, the DNA is TGTGCCAGCAGCTTGACATATGTTTCTTTCTTT. Its protein is CASSLTYVSFF.

In DNA form, the CDR3 reads TGCGCCAGCAGCCCACGGACACTGAACACTGAAGCTTTCTTT. It is translated as CASSPRTLNTEAFF. This chain connects TRBV5-1 to TRBJ1-1; possible D gene TRBD1, 5 bases. Between the trimmed V and J ends, which lost 4 bases and 0 bases, there was a span of 10 bases. This CDR3 contains 14 residues. From germline, CDR1 is SGHRS and CDR2 YFSETQ.

The J gene is TRBJ2-2, the V gene TRBV4-1, with 9 bases identical to TRBD1. The CDR3 has 17 amino acids. Germline V CDR1 and CDR2: MGHRA, YSYEKL. J gave up 7 bases and V 0 bases, and 9 bases lay outside the gene matches. The CDR3, as DNA: TGCGCCAGCAGCCAAGAAACCGGGACAGGGTGGAACGGGGAGCTGTTTTTT. This gives the protein CASSQETGTGWNGELFF.

The rearrangement joins TRBV9 to TRBJ2-1; D may be TRBD2 (6 bases). Trimming shortened V by 3 bases and J by 7 bases, and 8 bases separated the two germline ends. The CDR3 is made up of 12 amino acids. CDR1 SGDLS and CDR2 YYNGEE come from the germline V gene. The CDR3 nucleotides read TGTGCCAGCAGCGCTGGAGGGAATGAGCAGTTCTTC. Translated, it gives CASSAGGNEQFF.

V is TRBV27 and J is TRBJ1-6; no clear D. The germline V and J ends were trimmed by 5 bases and 9 bases, with 17 bases remaining between them. From germline, CDR1 is MNHEY and CDR2 SMNVEV (reference sequence). The CDR3 totals 15 residues. This CDR3 is CASSIRSIPSSPLHF. CDR3 coding DNA: TGTGCCAGCAGTATACGATCTATACCAAGTTCACCCCTCCACTTT.

This chain connects TRBV7-2 to TRBJ1-5; TRBD1 matches at 9 bases. The J segment lost 1 base and the V segment lost 1 base, leaving 2 bases of the junction unmatched. This CDR3 has 16 amino acids. Looked up from germline, CDR1 is SGHTA and CDR2 is FQGNSA. The CDR3 coding sequence is TGTGCCAGCAGCTTAGGTACAGGGGGCAGCAATCAGCCCCAGCATTTT. Amino acid sequence: CASSLGTGGSNQPQHF.

The chain employs TRBV11-2 and TRBJ2-1; possible D gene TRBD1, 5 bases. V gave up 2 bases and J gave up 8 bases, with 10 bases separating them. This CDR3 comprises 13 residues. Germline CDR1 SGHAT, CDR2 FQNNGV. The CDR3 nucleotides are TGTGCCAGCAGCTTAAGTAGGGGCTATGAGCAGTTCTTC. It is translated as CASSLSRGYEQFF.

This chain connects TRBV30 to TRBJ1-2; the D gene is possibly TRBD1 (6 bases). The CDR3 runs to 13 residues. Trimming cost V 5 bases and J 0 bases, with 10 bases left between them. The germline CDR1 and CDR2 sequences are GTSNPN and SVGIG (reference sequence). CDR3 nucleotides: TGTGCCTGGGGGACAAAGACTAACTATGGCTACACCTTC. Translating gives CAWGTKTNYGYTF.